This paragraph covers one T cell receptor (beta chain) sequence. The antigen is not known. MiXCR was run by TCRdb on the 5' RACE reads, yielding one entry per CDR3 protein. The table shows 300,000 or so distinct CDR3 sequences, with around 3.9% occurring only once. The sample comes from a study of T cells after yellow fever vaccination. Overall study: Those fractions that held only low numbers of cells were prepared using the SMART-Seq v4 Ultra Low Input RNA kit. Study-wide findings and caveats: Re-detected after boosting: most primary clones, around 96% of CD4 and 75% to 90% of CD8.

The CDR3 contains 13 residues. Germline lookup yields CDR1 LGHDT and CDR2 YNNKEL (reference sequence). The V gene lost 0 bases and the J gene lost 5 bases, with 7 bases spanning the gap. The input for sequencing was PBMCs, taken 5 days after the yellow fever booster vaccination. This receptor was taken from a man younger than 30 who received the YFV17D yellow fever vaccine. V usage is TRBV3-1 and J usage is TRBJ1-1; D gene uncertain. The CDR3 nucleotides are TGTGCCAGCAGCCAAGACGGCGGAACTGAAGCTTTCTTT. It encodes CASSQDGGTEAFF.